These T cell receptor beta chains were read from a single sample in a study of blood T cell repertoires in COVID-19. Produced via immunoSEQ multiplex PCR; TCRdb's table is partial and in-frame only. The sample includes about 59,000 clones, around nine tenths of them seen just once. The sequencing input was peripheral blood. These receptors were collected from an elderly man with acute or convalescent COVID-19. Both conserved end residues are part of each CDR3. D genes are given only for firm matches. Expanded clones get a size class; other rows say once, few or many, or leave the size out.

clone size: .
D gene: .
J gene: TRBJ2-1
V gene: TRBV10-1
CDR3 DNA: TGCGCCAGCAGTCGCCCGGGGACACCATCCTACAATGAGCAGTTCTTC
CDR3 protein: CASSRPGTPSYNEQFF

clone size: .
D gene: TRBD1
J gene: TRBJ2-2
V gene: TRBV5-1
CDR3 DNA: TGCGCCAGCAGCTTGATACAGGGGGCCGGCGCCGGGGAGCTGTTTTTT
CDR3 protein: CASSLIQGAGAGELFF

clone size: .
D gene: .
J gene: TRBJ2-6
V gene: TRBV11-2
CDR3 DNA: TGTGCCAGCAGCTTCGGAACAGGGTTCAGCTCTGGGGCCAACGTCCTGACTTTC
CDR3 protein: CASSFGTGFSSGANVLTF

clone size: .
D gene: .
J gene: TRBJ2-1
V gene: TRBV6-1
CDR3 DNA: TGTGCCAGCAGTGTCCACAGTGTTAGCTCCTACAATGAGCAGTTCTTC
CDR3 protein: CASSVHSVSSYNEQFF

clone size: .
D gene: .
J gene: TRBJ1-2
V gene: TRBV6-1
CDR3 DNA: TGTGCCAGCAGTGAAGCGTTGGGCAGGGCCATCTATGGCTACACCTTC
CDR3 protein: CASSEALGRAIYGYTF

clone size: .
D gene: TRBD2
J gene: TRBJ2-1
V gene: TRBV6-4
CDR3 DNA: TGTGCCAGCAAGACTAGCGGGGGGACGGATGAGCAGTTCTTC
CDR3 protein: CASKTSGGTDEQFF

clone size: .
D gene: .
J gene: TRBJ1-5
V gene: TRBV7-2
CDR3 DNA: TGTGCCAGCAGCTTAGAAGGGAGCCCTCCGCCCCAGCATTTT
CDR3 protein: CASSLEGSPPPQHF

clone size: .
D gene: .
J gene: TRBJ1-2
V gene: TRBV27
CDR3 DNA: TGTGCCAGCAGGACCTTGGGGGGCTATGGCTACACCTTC
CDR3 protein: CASRTLGGYGYTF

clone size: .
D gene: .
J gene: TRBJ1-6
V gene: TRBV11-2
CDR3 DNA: TGTGCCAGCAGCGACCGGACAAATTCACCCCTCCACTTT
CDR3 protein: CASSDRTNSPLHF

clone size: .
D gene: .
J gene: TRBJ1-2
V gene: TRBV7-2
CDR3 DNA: TGTGCCAGCAGCGCCCCACAGGGTTATGGCTACACCTTC
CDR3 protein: CASSAPQGYGYTF

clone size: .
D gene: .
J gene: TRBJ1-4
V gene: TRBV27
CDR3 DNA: TGTGCCAGCAGTCTCAAACCGACCATGGAGGATGAAAAACTGTTTTTT
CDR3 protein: CASSLKPTMEDEKLFF

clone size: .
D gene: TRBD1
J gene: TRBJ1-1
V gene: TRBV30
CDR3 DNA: TGTGCCTGGAATCCGGGACAGGGGGCGGGTACTGAAGCTTTCTTT
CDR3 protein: CAWNPGQGAGTEAFF

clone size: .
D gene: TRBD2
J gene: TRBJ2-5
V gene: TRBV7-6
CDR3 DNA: TGTGCCAGCAGCTTAAGGGGGACTAGTCATGGTGGGGAGACCCAGTACTTC
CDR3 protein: CASSLRGTSHGGETQYF

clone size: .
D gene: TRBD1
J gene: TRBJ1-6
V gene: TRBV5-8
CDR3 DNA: TGTGCCAGCAGCCCCCTGACAGGGAGCGTTTCACCCCTCCACTTT
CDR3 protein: CASSPLTGSVSPLHF

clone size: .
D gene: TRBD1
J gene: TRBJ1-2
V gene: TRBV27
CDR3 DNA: TGTGCCAGCAGTCCCACTCAGGGGGCGGGCGGGGGCTACACCTTC
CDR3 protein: CASSPTQGAGGGYTF

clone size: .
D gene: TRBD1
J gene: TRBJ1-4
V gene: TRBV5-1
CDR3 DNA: TGCGCCAGCAGCAAGGACAGGGTGGACGAAAAACTGTTTTTT
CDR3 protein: CASSKDRVDEKLFF

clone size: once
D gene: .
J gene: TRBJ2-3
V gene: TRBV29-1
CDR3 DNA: TGCAGCGTTGGCCTAGCCGGGACAGATACGCAGTATTTT
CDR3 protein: CSVGLAGTDTQYF

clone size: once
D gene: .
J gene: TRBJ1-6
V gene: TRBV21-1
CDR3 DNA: TGTGCCAGCAGCAAAGGGAGGGGATCGCAATATAATTCACCCCTCCACTTT
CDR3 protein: CASSKGRGSQYNSPLHF

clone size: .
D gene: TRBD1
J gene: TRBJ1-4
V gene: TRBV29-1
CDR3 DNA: TGCAGCGTTGAAACAGGGGCGAGGAAGTTTTTT
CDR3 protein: CSVETGARKFF

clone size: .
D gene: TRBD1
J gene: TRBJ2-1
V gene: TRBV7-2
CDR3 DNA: TGTGCCAGCAGCGCGGGACAGGGGGCATATGAGCAGTTCTTC
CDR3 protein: CASSAGQGAYEQFF